Listed here is a single T cell receptor beta chain. Germline values: CDR1 MNHEY, CDR2 SVGAGI. V was clipped by 7 bases and J by 2 bases; unmatched bases: 9. The CDR3 length is 15 residues. This specimen belongs to a study of blood T cell repertoires in COVID-19. About the research overall: Sample material is recorded as cDNA or gDNA derived from T cells, B-cell-depleted T cells, or PBMCs.

Produced via immunoSEQ multiplex PCR; TCRdb's table is partial and in-frame only. The repertoire holds approximately 97,000 clones, with roughly nine tenths as singletons. The sequence was collected from a man aged 45 to 65 with active COVID-19. The sequencing sample was made of peripheral blood. The rearrangement joins TRBV6-5 to TRBJ2-3, with 7 bases fitting TRBD2. The CDR3 DNA reads TGTGCCAGCACCCGGAGCGGGGCCGTCACAGATACGCAGTATTTT. Its translation: CASTRSGAVTDTQYF.